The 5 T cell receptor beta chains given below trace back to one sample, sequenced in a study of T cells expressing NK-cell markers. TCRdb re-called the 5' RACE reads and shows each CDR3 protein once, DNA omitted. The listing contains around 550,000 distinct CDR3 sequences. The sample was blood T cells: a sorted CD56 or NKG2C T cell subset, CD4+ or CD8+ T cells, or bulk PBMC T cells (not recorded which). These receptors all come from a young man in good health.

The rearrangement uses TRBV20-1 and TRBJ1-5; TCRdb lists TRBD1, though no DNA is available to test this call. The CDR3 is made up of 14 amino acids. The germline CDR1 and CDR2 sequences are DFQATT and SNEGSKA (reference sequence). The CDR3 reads CSARTGQGTGPQHF.

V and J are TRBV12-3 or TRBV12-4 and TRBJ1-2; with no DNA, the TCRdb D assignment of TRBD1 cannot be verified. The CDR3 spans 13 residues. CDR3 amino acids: CANAKDRNYGYTF.

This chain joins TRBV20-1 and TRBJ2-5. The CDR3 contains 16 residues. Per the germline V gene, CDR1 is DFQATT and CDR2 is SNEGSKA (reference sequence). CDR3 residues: CSAPRSILNFQETQYF.

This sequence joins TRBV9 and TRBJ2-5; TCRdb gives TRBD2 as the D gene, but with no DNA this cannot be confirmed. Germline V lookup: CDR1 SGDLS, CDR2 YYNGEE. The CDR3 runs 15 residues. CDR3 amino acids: CASSVQLADQETQYF. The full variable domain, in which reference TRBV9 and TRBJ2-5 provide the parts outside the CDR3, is DSGVTQTPKHLITATGQRVTLRCSPRSGDLSVYWYQQSLDQGLQFLIQYYNGEERAKGNILERFSAQQFPDLHSELNLSSLELGDSALYFCASSVQLADQETQYFGPGTRLLVL.

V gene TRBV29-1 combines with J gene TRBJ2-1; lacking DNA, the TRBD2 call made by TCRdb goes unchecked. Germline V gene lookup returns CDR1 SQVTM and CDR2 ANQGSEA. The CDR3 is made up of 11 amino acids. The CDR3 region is CSVNRGYEQFF.